These 8 T cell receptor beta chains share one sample of origin, sequenced in a study of cytomegalovirus exposure and HLA in healthy donors. Clones were read by immunoSEQ multiplex PCR, and TCRdb kept only the in-frame ones, dropping some. The sample comprises some 230,000 clones, about nine tenths of which are singletons, and more than 1% rests with the top ten. The specimen was PBMCs. The receptor source for this set is a woman aged 18-29 years in good health and CMV-seronegative.

This rearrangement joins TRBV30 to TRBJ1-1; the D gene is possibly TRBD1 (5 bases). Germline loops: CDR1 GTSNPN, CDR2 SVGIG (reference sequence). Trimming stripped 4 bases from V and 4 bases from J, with 13 bases between. The CDR3 has 13 amino acids. The CDR3 protein is CAWIWGEGTEAFF. The CDR3 DNA is TGTGCCTGGATTTGGGGGGAGGGCACTGAAGCTTTCTTT.

The rearrangement joins TRBV11-3 to TRBJ2-1; TRBD1 aligns across 9 bases. CDR1 is SGHNT, CDR2 YENEEA, per germline. With 4 bases clipped from V and 4 bases from J, the junction kept 5 bases outside the gene matches. CDR3 size: 15 residues. This CDR3 reads CASSYGQGNYNEQFF. The DNA of the CDR3 is TGTGCCAGCAGCTATGGACAGGGGAATTACAATGAGCAGTTCTTC.

V usage is TRBV5-1 and J usage is TRBJ1-1; tentatively, D is TRBD1 (5 bases). The V gene's germline CDR1 is SGHRS and CDR2 YFSETQ. V shed 7 bases and J shed 0 bases, with 16 bases lying between them. The CDR3 runs 15 residues. The CDR3 region is CASREFGGLNTEAFF. Written as DNA, the CDR3 is TGCGCCAGCCGTGAATTCGGGGGGTTGAACACTGAAGCTTTCTTT.

The chain uses TRBV5-4 and TRBJ2-3; D possibly corresponds to TRBD2 (6 bases). Germline V gene sequence: CDR1 SGHNT, CDR2 YYREEE (reference sequence). The V gene lost 4 bases and the J gene lost 8 bases, with 8 bases spanning the gap. There are 11 residues in the CDR3. CDR3: CASSLGGTQYF. DNA of the CDR3: TGTGCCAGCAGCCTCGGGGGTACGCAGTATTTT.

The chain links TRBV6-5 to TRBJ2-1; 12 bases agree with TRBD2. Germline V gives CDR1 MNHEY, CDR2 SVGAGI. V shed 2 bases and J 8 bases; nucleotides not matched to a gene: 4. This CDR3 is built from 15 residues. The CDR3 DNA follows: TGTGCCAGCAGTTACCTAGCGGGAGGGGAGGATGAGCAGTTCTTC. Protein product: CASSYLAGGEDEQFF.

This clone was seen once. The rearrangement links TRBV27 to TRBJ2-7; possibly TRBD1 for D (6 bases). Trimming shortened V by 0 bases and J by 2 bases, and 11 bases separated the two germline ends. The CDR3 runs to 15 residues. Germline V lookup: CDR1 MNHEY, CDR2 SMNVEV (reference sequence). The CDR3 spells CASSLSTGYTYEQYF. The CDR3 DNA reads as TGTGCCAGCAGTTTATCAACAGGGTACACCTACGAGCAGTACTTC.

The rearrangement uses TRBV6-1 and TRBJ2-1; TRBD2 agrees at 7 bases. J gave up 10 bases and V 4 bases, and 7 bases lay outside the gene matches. There are 13 residues in the CDR3. The germline V gene has CDR1 MNHNS and CDR2 SASEGT. CDR3 loop: CASSVRREREQFF. The CDR3 nucleotides read TGTGCCAGCAGTGTGAGGCGGGAGCGGGAGCAGTTCTTC.

The chain employs TRBV6-5 and TRBJ1-1, with D tentatively TRBD1 (5 bases). V lost 0 bases and J 1 base, leaving 9 bases between the germline ends. The CDR3 contains 15 residues. Germline CDR1 reads MNHEY; CDR2 reads SVGAGI. The CDR3 DNA follows: TGTGCCAGCAGTTACTCTAATGGACAGAACACTGAAGCTTTCTTT. This encodes CASSYSNGQNTEAFF.